These 23 T cell receptor beta chains came from one sample sequenced in a study of STAT5B mutations in CD4+ large granular lymphocyte leukemia. TCRdb's table, derived via immunoSEQ multiplex PCR, lists solely in-frame clones and lacks some. The table records about 30,000 clones, about four fifths of them present only once. Sequences were obtained from CD4+ T cells from blood buffy coats. The receptors were gathered from a human donor in good health.

This rearrangement joins TRBV6-5 to TRBJ1-1; D unresolved. CDR1 is MNHEY, CDR2 SVGAGI, per germline. The CDR3 has 15 amino acids. The germline V and J ends were trimmed by 1 base and 5 bases, with 14 bases remaining between them. The CDR3 here is CASSYWPPRETEAFF. In nucleotides, the CDR3 is TGTGCCAGCAGTTACTGGCCACCTCGGGAGACTGAAGCTTTCTTT.

The chain couples TRBV5-4 to TRBJ2-5; D possibly corresponds to TRBD1 (6 bases). V was clipped by 4 bases and J by 2 bases, with 15 bases between them. The CDR3 contains 15 residues. Germline V lookup: CDR1 SGHNT, CDR2 YYREEE (reference sequence). The CDR3, as DNA: TGTGCCAGCAGCCGGGGACAAAGGGATCAAGAGACCCAGTACTTC. Its protein product is CASSRGQRDQETQYF.

The chain links TRBV9 to TRBJ2-7; 9 bases align to TRBD2. The CDR3 extends over 14 amino acids. V lost 6 bases, J lost 5 bases, and 9 bases stayed unmatched. Germline V gene data show CDR1 as SGDLS and CDR2 as YYNGEE. This CDR3 is CASKPSAGGDEQYF. The CDR3 DNA sequence: TGTGCCAGCAAACCGTCAGCGGGGGGCGACGAGCAGTACTTC.

Concerning this clone itself: The germline gene is not matched at one end of the junction; a read error may be the cause. The J gene is TRBJ2-3, the V gene TRBV14, with D possibly called TRBD1 or TRBD2 (5 bases each). Germline CDR1 is SGHDN and CDR2 is FVKESK. This CDR3 region has 13 residues. CDR3 coding DNA: TGTGCCAGCAGCCAGGGGGATCAATTTAACCGGATTTTT. Translation: CASSQGDQFNRIF. Drawing the rest from reference TRBV14 and TRBJ2-3, the complete variable domain is EAGVTQFPSHSVIEKGQTVTLRCDPISGHDNLYWYRRVMGKEIKFLLHFVKESKQDESGMPNNRFLAERTGGTYSTLKVQPAELEDSGVYFCASSQGDQFNRIFGPGTRLTVL.

This clone was counted a single time. This chain joins TRBV14 and TRBJ2-1, with 11 bases fitting TRBD2. Germline loops: CDR1 SGHDN, CDR2 FVKESK. Losses at the gene ends were 1 base for V and 1 base for J; bases not matched to a gene: 9. The CDR3 contains 19 residues. This CDR3 is CASSQAPGLAGPSYNEQFF. The CDR3 nucleotides read TGTGCCAGCAGCCAAGCCCCCGGACTAGCGGGTCCTTCCTACAATGAGCAGTTCTTC.

This clone showed up just a few times. The gene calls are TRBV6-1 and TRBJ1-1; no reliable D call. The CDR3 sequence is 12 residues long. Germline V gives CDR1 MNHNS, CDR2 SASEGT. The germline V and J ends were trimmed by 9 bases and 4 bases, with 12 bases remaining between them. The CDR3 bases are TGTGCCAGTTCCAGAGAGGGCACTGAAGCTTTCTTT. It encodes CASSREGTEAFF.

The chain combines TRBV11-3 with TRBJ2-3; 10 positions agree with TRBD2. The CDR3 contains 17 residues. Germline V gene lookup returns CDR1 SGHNT and CDR2 YENEEA. Unmatched junction bases numbered 11, after V lost 5 bases and J lost 3 bases. CDR3 coding DNA: TGTGCCAGCAGCATGGGGGTCGCTAGCGGGAGTACAGATACGCAGTATTTT. Residues: CASSMGVASGSTDTQYF.

The rearrangement joins TRBV2 to TRBJ1-2; possible D gene TRBD1, 5 bases. This CDR3 spans 13 amino acids. CDR1 and CDR2 from the germline V gene are SNHLY and FYNNEI. The ends were cut back, 3 bases at V and 8 bases at J, with 13 bases in the middle. The CDR3 DNA follows: TGTGCCAGCAGTGACCCCTGGGGGGAAGGCTACACCTTC. Its protein product is CASSDPWGEGYTF.

This chain uses TRBV7-3 with TRBJ2-1; 10 nucleotides agree with TRBD1. Germline CDR1 reads SGHTA; CDR2 reads FQGTGA. V lost 6 bases to trimming and J lost 8 bases; unmatched junction nucleotides: 7. The CDR3 sequence is 14 residues long. The CDR3 loop reads CASSAGTGVDEQFF. CDR3 nucleotides: TGTGCCAGCAGTGCGGGGACAGGGGTGGATGAGCAGTTCTTC.

The genes are TRBV11-2 and TRBJ2-5; tentative D call: TRBD2 (5 bases). Trimming removed 1 base at V and 5 bases at J, with 8 bases between. Germline V gene sequence: CDR1 SGHAT, CDR2 FQNNGV. The CDR3 sequence is 13 residues long. The CDR3 DNA reads as TGTGCCAGCAGCTTAGTTAGAGGGGAGACCCAGTACTTC. Translated: CASSLVRGETQYF.

V usage is TRBV5-4 and J usage is TRBJ2-1; TRBD1 aligns across 7 bases. The CDR3 sequence is 15 residues long. With V trimmed by 4 bases and J by 1 base, 5 bases remained unmatched. Germline CDR1 SGHNT, CDR2 YYREEE (reference sequence). The DNA of the CDR3 is TGTGCCAGCAGCCCCGGGACAGCTTCCTACAATGAGCAGTTCTTC. This encodes CASSPGTASYNEQFF. Using reference TRBV5-4 and TRBJ2-1 for the parts outside the CDR3, the full variable domain is ETGVTQSPTHLIKTRGQQVTLRCSSQSGHNTVSWYQQALGQGPQFIFQYYREEENGRGNFPPRFSGLQFPNYSSELNVNALELDDSALYLCASSPGTASYNEQFFGPGTRLTVL.

V usage is TRBV5-1 and J usage is TRBJ2-5; 9 nucleotides agree with TRBD1. CDR3 length: 14 amino acids. J lost 5 bases, V lost 4 bases, and 6 bases had no gene match. CDR1 is SGHRS and CDR2 is YFSETQ in the germline V gene. CDR3 sequence reads: CASSPQGAAETQYF. CDR3 nucleotide sequence: TGCGCCAGCAGCCCACAGGGGGCGGCGGAGACCCAGTACTTC.

The gene calls are TRBV27 and TRBJ2-1; possible D gene TRBD1, 6 bases. The V gene lost 5 bases and the J gene lost 4 bases, with 18 bases spanning the gap. The CDR3 length is 16 residues. CDR1 MNHEY and CDR2 SMNVEV come from the germline V gene (reference sequence). The CDR3 spells CASSGNTGLGYNEQFF. The CDR3 DNA reads as TGTGCCAGCAGTGGCAACACAGGGCTGGGGTACAATGAGCAGTTCTTC.

CDR3 in amino acids: CASSQQDRGREQYF. CDR3 nucleotide sequence: TGTGCCAGCAGCCAACAGGACAGGGGGCGAGAGCAGTACTTC. The chain links TRBV4-2 to TRBJ2-7, with TRBD1 matching over 11 bases. With V trimmed by 2 bases and J by 7 bases, 4 bases remained unmatched. The germline V gene has CDR1 LGHNA and CDR2 YNFKEQ. This CDR3 spans 14 amino acids.

The rearrangement uses TRBV6-5 and TRBJ2-3, with D possibly TRBD2 on 7 matching bases. Germline assignment: CDR1 MNHEY and CDR2 SVGAGI. The V gene lost 2 bases and the J gene lost 5 bases, with 14 bases spanning the gap. The CDR3 has 15 residues. The CDR3 nucleotides are TGTGCCAGCAGTTACAGGGGGGGGGCGCAAGATACGCAGTATTTT. It codes for CASSYRGGAQDTQYF.

This clone was seen more than once but under ten times. The chain combines TRBV5-4 with TRBJ2-3; D uncertain. In germline, CDR1 is SGHNT, CDR2 YYREEE (reference sequence). V gave up 4 bases and J gave up 2 bases, with 11 bases separating them. This CDR3 spans 14 amino acids. As DNA, the CDR3 is TGTGCCAGCAGCGGCGGAGTAGCCACAGATACGCAGTATTTT. The encoded protein is CASSGGVATDTQYF.

The genes are TRBV29-1 and TRBJ1-4; possible D gene TRBD1, 6 bases. V gave up 5 bases and J gave up 8 bases, with 15 bases separating them. The CDR3 is made up of 13 amino acids. Germline values: CDR1 SQVTM, CDR2 ANQGSEA. The CDR3 spells CSVYRDLEEKLFF. CDR3 DNA: TGCAGCGTTTACAGGGATTTAGAAGAAAAACTGTTTTTT.

The DNA for the CDR3 is TGTGCCAGCAGCCCAGACTGGAACACCGGGGAGCTGTTTTTT. The encoded protein is CASSPDWNTGELFF. The chain has TRBV7-2 and TRBJ2-2; D is unresolved. Per the germline V gene, CDR1 is SGHTA and CDR2 is FQGNSA. The CDR3 is 14 amino acids. V gave up 5 bases and J gave up 1 base, with 8 bases separating them. The whole variable domain, remainder taken from reference TRBV7-2 and TRBJ2-2, is GAGVSQSPSNKVTEKGKDVELRCDPISGHTALYWYRQSLGQGLEFLIYFQGNSAPDKSGLPSDRFSAERTGGSVSTLTIQRTQQEDSAVYLCASSPDWNTGELFFGEGSRLTVL.

The J gene is TRBJ2-1, the V gene TRBV28; a weak D match, TRBD1 (6 bases). Germline-derived CDR1 and CDR2 are MDHEN and SYDVKM. This CDR3 comprises 15 residues. V shed 4 bases and J shed 6 bases, with 16 bases lying between them. CDR3 region: CASSSRQGFSNEQFF. DNA of the CDR3: TGTGCCAGCAGTTCTAGGCAGGGGTTTTCCAATGAGCAGTTCTTC.

This clone was counted between two and nine times. V usage is TRBV5-6 and J usage is TRBJ1-1, with D tentatively TRBD1 (6 bases). Looked up from germline, CDR1 is SGHDT and CDR2 is YYEEEE. Trimming stripped 1 base from V and 5 bases from J, with 15 bases between. The CDR3 sequence is 15 residues long. This CDR3 reads CASSLRGSRTTEAFF. CDR3 sequence (DNA): TGTGCCAGCAGCTTGAGGGGGAGTAGGACGACTGAAGCTTTCTTT.

This sequence joins TRBV5-1 and TRBJ2-1, with D tentatively TRBD2 (5 bases). Trimming cost V 0 bases and J 10 bases, with 14 bases left between them. This CDR3 spans 14 amino acids. CDR1 and CDR2 (germline): SGHRS, YFSETQ. The CDR3 here is CASSLGVDSREQFF. For the CDR3, the DNA is TGCGCCAGCAGCTTGGGTGTGGACTCACGGGAGCAGTTCTTC.

The rearrangement joins TRBV11-2 to TRBJ2-7; D not certain. The CDR3 is 15 residues long. CDR1 and CDR2 from the germline V gene are SGHAT and FQNNGV. Trimming stripped 3 bases from V and 1 base from J, with 13 bases between. CDR3 nucleotide sequence: TGTGCCAGCAGCTTTCTATCATCCGCTTCCTACGAGCAGTACTTC. Residues: CASSFLSSASYEQYF. The full variable domain, with the rest looked up from reference TRBV11-2 and TRBJ2-7, is EAGVAQSPRYKIIEKRQSVAFWCNPISGHATLYWYQQILGQGPKLLIQFQNNGVVDDSQLPKDRFSAERLKGVDSTLKIQPAKLEDSAVYLCASSFLSSASYEQYFGPGTRLTVT.

V is TRBV7-9 and J is TRBJ2-5; either TRBD1 or TRBD2 may supply D (7 bases each). Trimming removed 1 base at V and 2 bases at J, with 14 bases between. Germline V CDR1 and CDR2: SEHNR, FQNEAQ (reference sequence). The CDR3 has 16 amino acids. CDR3 protein: CASSLERDSTQETQYF. DNA of the CDR3: TGTGCCAGCAGCTTAGAGCGGGACAGTACTCAAGAGACCCAGTACTTC.